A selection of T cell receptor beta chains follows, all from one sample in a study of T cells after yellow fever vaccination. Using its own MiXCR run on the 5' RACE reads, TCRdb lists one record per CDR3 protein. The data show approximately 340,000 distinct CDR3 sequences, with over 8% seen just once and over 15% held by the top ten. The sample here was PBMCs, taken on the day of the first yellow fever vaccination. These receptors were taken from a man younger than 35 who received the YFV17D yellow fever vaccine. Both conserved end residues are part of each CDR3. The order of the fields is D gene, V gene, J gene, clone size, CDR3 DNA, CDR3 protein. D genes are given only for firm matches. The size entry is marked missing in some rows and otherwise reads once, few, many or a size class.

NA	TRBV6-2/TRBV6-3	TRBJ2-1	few	TGTGCCAGCAGGACGATTGGGGGCATTTTGGGTGAGCAGTTCTTC	CASRTIGGILGEQFF
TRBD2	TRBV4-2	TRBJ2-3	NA	TGTGCCAGCAGCCAAGCATTTGGGGGGGAAGATACGCTGTATTTT	CASSQAFGGEDTLYF
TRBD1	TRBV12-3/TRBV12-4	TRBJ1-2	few	TGTGCCAGCAGTCTCCGGACAGGGGCGTCGGGAAGCTACACCTTC	CASSLRTGASGSYTF
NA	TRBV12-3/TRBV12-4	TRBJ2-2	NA	TGTGCCAGCAGGGAAGGGGCAGCGAACACCGGGGAGCTGTTTTTT	CASREGAANTGELFF
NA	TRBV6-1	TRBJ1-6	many	TGTGCCAGCAGTCGAGAGGCCCGCTGGTCACCCCTCCACTTT	CASSREARWSPLHF
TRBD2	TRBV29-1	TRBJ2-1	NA	TGCAGCGTTGAAGATTACGGAGTAGCGGGGGGCCGGGAGCAGTTCTTC	CSVEDYGVAGGREQFF
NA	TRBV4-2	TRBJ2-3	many	TGTGCCAGCAGCCAACGGGCAGATACGCAGTATTTT	CASSQRADTQYF
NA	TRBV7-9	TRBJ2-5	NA	TGTGCCAGCAGCTTTCAAGGGGTTCGGGAGACCCAGTACTTC	CASSFQGVRETQYF
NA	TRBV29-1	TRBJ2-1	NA	TGCAGCGTTGAAAGCGGCTTAGCGAACTCCTACAATGAGCAGTTCTTC	CSVESGLANSYNEQFF
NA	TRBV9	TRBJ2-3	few	TGTGCCAGCAGCGTAGAAAGCACAGATACGCAGTATTTT	CASSVESTDTQYF